The next 29 T cell receptor beta chains were all read from a single sample in a study of regulatory T cells in long-lasting Graves disease. Time point reported: persistent/refractory GD, antithyroid drugs over 5 years with positive TRAb. RNA from PBMCs was the source of the TCR library. CDR3-region Arm-PCR and iRepertoire HTBI primers produced the TCR beta libraries. TCRdb re-derived calls from the multiplex PCR reads in MiXCR, one entry per CDR3 protein. The sample lists approximately 500,000 distinct CDR3 sequences; 20% to 25% were seen once. The sample consisted of peripheral blood mononuclear cells (PBMCs), taken when the disease was refractory, from a patient treated with antithyroid drugs. All receptors derive from a female donor with Graves disease.

This clonotype was picked up a small number of times. The CDR3 DNA sequence: TGCGCCAGCAGCTTGGCCCCGGGGAACCAAGAGACCCAGTACTTC. The encoded protein is CASSLAPGNQETQYF. This chain joins TRBV5-1 and TRBJ2-5; possible D gene TRBD2, 5 bases. Trimming pared 0 bases from V and 0 bases from J, leaving 9 bases between. The CDR3 loop spans 15 amino acids. Per the germline V gene, CDR1 is SGHRS and CDR2 is YFSETQ. Supplemented by reference TRBV5-1 and TRBJ2-5, the full variable domain reads KAGVTQTPRYLIKTRGQQVTLSCSPISGHRSVSWYQQTPGQGLQFLFEYFSETQRNKGNFPGRFSGRQFSNSRSEMNVSTLELGDSALYLCASSLAPGNQETQYFGPGTRLLVL.

This clonotype occurred a few times. The chain recombines TRBV9 with TRBJ2-5; 7 bases are shared with TRBD1. V was pared by 3 bases and J by 0 bases, with 11 bases of the junction left unmatched. The CDR3 is 17 residues long. In germline, CDR1 is SGDLS, CDR2 YYNGEE. The DNA for the CDR3 is TGTGCCAGCAGCGCCCCTCGAGGGACAGAGTACCAAGAGACCCAGTACTTC. Its protein is CASSAPRGTEYQETQYF.

A remark on this clonotype: A far larger clone is just one base off, so this is likely a read error. The chain recombines TRBV6-1 with TRBJ1-1; TRBD1 aligns across 9 bases. Looked up from germline, CDR1 is MNHNS and CDR2 is SASEGT. This CDR3 has 14 amino acids. Germline trimming cut 8 bases from V and 5 bases from J; bases unmatched to any gene: 9. CDR3 protein: CASGVQGAGTEAFF. CDR3 nucleotides: TGTGCCAGCGGTGTACAGGGGGCCGGGACTGAAGCTTTCTTT.

The chain has TRBV4-3 and TRBJ2-4; 8 nucleotides line up with TRBD2. The J segment lost 1 base and the V segment lost 0 bases, leaving 5 bases of the junction unmatched. Looked up from germline, CDR1 is LGHNA and CDR2 is YSLEER. CDR3 size: 17 residues. CDR3 coding DNA: TGCGCCAGCAGCCAAGAAGATGGCGGGAGGGCCAAAAACATTCAGTACTTC. It translates to CASSQEDGGRAKNIQYF.

J is TRBJ2-3 and V is TRBV9, with 11 bases that match TRBD2. V shed 5 bases and J 0 bases; nucleotides not matched to a gene: 5. Germline CDR1 and CDR2: SGDLS and YYNGEE. The CDR3 loop spans 16 amino acids. In nucleotides, the CDR3 is TGTGCCAGCAGTGTTCTAGCGGGGGGAAGCACAGATACGCAGTATTTT. It codes for CASSVLAGGSTDTQYF.

This clonotype was seen ten or more times. The rearrangement links TRBV12-3 or TRBV12-4 to TRBJ1-6; D unclear. V lost 5 bases and J 5 bases, leaving 4 bases between the germline ends. The CDR3 contains 12 residues. CDR3 amino acids: CASSHDNSPLHF. As DNA, the CDR3 is TGTGCCAGCAGTCACGATAATTCACCCCTCCACTTT.

In regard to this clonotype: A clone one base away is much larger, so this may be a read error. The genes are TRBV12-3 or TRBV12-4 and TRBJ2-2; 7 bases are a match to TRBD1. The CDR3 extends over 15 amino acids. The ends lost 5 bases at V and 0 bases at J; junction bases unmatched: 3. CDR3 sequence: CASSGQDSNTGELFF. DNA for the CDR3: TGTGCCAGCAGTGGACAGGATTCGAACACCGGGGAGCTGTTTTTT.

This clonotype was seen repeatedly, ten times or more. The chain couples TRBV5-6 to TRBJ2-5; 7 nucleotides line up with TRBD1. In germline, CDR1 is SGHDT, CDR2 YYEEEE. After removal of 4 bases from V and 3 bases from J, the junction contained 6 bases not matched to a gene. The CDR3 consists of 14 residues. Here the CDR3 reads CASSGTGTEETQYF. The CDR3 DNA reads as TGTGCCAGCAGCGGAACCGGGACAGAAGAGACCCAGTACTTC.

This clonotype was recorded a few times. This sequence may be a read error, since a much larger clone differs from it by one base. This chain links TRBV7-9 with TRBJ2-5, with a possible D match to TRBD1 (6 bases). This CDR3 has 14 residues. V lost 2 bases and J lost 0, with 7 bases in between. Per germline, CDR1 SEHNR and CDR2 FQNEAQ (reference sequence). The CDR3 sequence: CASSLNRDQETQYF. In nucleotides, the CDR3 is TGTGCCAGCAGCTTAAACAGGGACCAAGAGACCCAGTACTTC.

In its sample, this clonotype was seen many times. The J gene is TRBJ2-7, the V gene TRBV3-1; TRBD1 aligns across 12 bases. The CDR3 contains 15 residues. V lost 4 bases to trimming and J lost 3 bases; unmatched junction nucleotides: 4. Germline values: CDR1 LGHDT, CDR2 YNNKEL (reference sequence). The CDR3 region has the DNA TGTGCCAGCAGCCCCGGGACAGGGGGCGACTACGAGCAGTACTTC. This sequence encodes CASSPGTGGDYEQYF.

The V call is TRBV7-2, the J call TRBJ1-6, with D possibly TRBD1 on 6 matching bases. V shed 4 bases and J shed 2 bases, with 24 bases lying between them. CDR1 SGHTA and CDR2 FQGNSA come from the germline V gene. There are 20 residues in the CDR3. CDR3 DNA: TGTGCCAGCAGCTCCCCAATGTCCGGGACAACTAATGCCTATAATTCACCCCTCCACTTT. Translation gives CASSSPMSGTTNAYNSPLHF.

The rearrangement uses TRBV7-2 and TRBJ2-5; TRBD2 might be the D (7 bases). This CDR3 is built from 18 residues. CDR1 and CDR2 (germline): SGHTA, FQGNSA. V lost 0 bases to trimming and J lost 1 base, with 18 bases between them. CDR3 residues: CASSLAPAGAGTQETQYF. The CDR3 DNA reads as TGTGCCAGCAGCTTAGCGCCTGCGGGGGCGGGAACCCAAGAGACCCAGTACTTC.

As for this clonotype: Given a much more abundant clone one base away, this may be a read error. The CDR3 protein is CASSLHRGIPCEHYF. The CDR3 bases are TGTGCCAGCAGTTTACATCGGGGGATTCCCTGCGAGCATTACTTC. The chain has TRBV12-3 or TRBV12-4 and TRBJ2-7; perhaps TRBD2 as D (6 bases). This CDR3 comprises 15 residues.

The chain joins TRBV29-1 to TRBJ2-2; D unresolved. Germline V gives CDR1 SQVTM, CDR2 ANQGSEA. This CDR3 has 13 residues. The V gene lost 0 bases and the J gene lost 6 bases, with 8 bases spanning the gap. The CDR3 protein is CSVEDQRAGELFF. DNA for the CDR3: TGCAGCGTTGAAGATCAGAGAGCCGGGGAGCTGTTTTTT.

V usage is TRBV13 and J usage is TRBJ2-5, with 8 bases lining up with TRBD2. V lost 8 bases and J lost 2; bases outside the gene matches: 10. The CDR3 covers 15 residues. The germline V gene encodes CDR1 PRHDT and CDR2 FYEKMQ (reference sequence). The CDR3 here is CASGSRGGNQETQYF. The CDR3 DNA sequence: TGTGCCAGCGGCTCTCGGGGGGGAAATCAAGAGACCCAGTACTTC.

This clonotype was counted between two and nine times. V gene TRBV7-9 combines with J gene TRBJ2-7; tentatively, D is TRBD1 or TRBD2 (5 bases each). The V end lost 2 bases, the J end lost 5 bases, and 16 bases lay between the germline ends. Germline CDR1 is SEHNR and CDR2 is FQNEAQ (reference sequence). This CDR3 comprises 15 residues. The CDR3: CASSLPAEGTNEQYF. In DNA, the CDR3 is TGTGCCAGCAGCTTACCCGCCGAAGGGACCAACGAGCAGTACTTC.

Many counts were recorded for this clonotype. The CDR3 is CASSSPGQVTYGYTF. The CDR3 DNA is TGTGCCAGTAGTTCTCCGGGACAGGTAACCTATGGCTACACCTTC. This chain links TRBV19 with TRBJ1-2, with TRBD1 matching over 8 bases. V lost 5 bases, J lost 4 bases, and 9 bases stayed unmatched. Germline V gene data show CDR1 as LNHDA and CDR2 as SQIVND (reference sequence). The CDR3 contains 15 residues.

This clonotype was counted at least ten times. J is TRBJ1-1 and V is TRBV5-1, with D possibly being TRBD1 (6 bases). CDR3 length: 16 amino acids. Trimming took 4 bases from V and 3 from J, leaving 19 bases between them. Per the germline V gene, CDR1 is SGHRS and CDR2 is YFSETQ. CDR3 coding DNA: TGCGCCAGCAGCCCCCGGGGGGGGCAAGGGTACACTGAAGCTTTCTTT. Amino acid sequence: CASSPRGGQGYTEAFF.

In its sample, this clonotype was seen a few times. The V and J genes are TRBV15 and TRBJ1-4; TRBD1 aligns across 7 bases. The CDR3 loop spans 16 amino acids. V lost 5 bases to trimming and J lost 8 bases; unmatched junction nucleotides: 14. Germline CDR1 LNHNV, CDR2 YYDKDF (reference sequence). CDR3 residues: CATSGNRGLGAEKLFF. Here the CDR3 DNA reads TGTGCCACCAGCGGTAACAGGGGTCTCGGGGCCGAAAAACTGTTTTTT.

V usage is TRBV10-3 and J usage is TRBJ1-1, with 10 nucleotides matching TRBD1. CDR1 ENHRY and CDR2 SYGVKD come from the germline V gene. The ends lost 2 bases at V and 4 bases at J; junction bases unmatched: 7. This CDR3 region has 16 residues. Here the CDR3 DNA reads TGTGCCATCAGTGAGAGACAGGGGGCTGGGGGCACTGAAGCTTTCTTT. Residues: CAISERQGAGGTEAFF.

This clonotype was detected many times. V and J are TRBV29-1 and TRBJ1-5; no clear D gene. CDR1 and CDR2 (germline): SQVTM, ANQGSEA. CDR3 length equals 12 residues. V lost 7 bases to trimming and J lost 4 bases, with 11 bases between them. This CDR3 reads CSAGDTNQPQHF. In DNA, the CDR3 is TGCAGCGCCGGGGATACGAATCAGCCCCAGCATTTT.

This clonotype was detected a few times. The chain joins TRBV7-2 to TRBJ2-4, with TRBD2 identical over 10 bases. The germline V gene encodes CDR1 SGHTA and CDR2 FQGNSA. V gave up 5 bases and J gave up 11 bases; unmatched junction bases: 12. The CDR3 is 15 amino acids. In DNA form, the CDR3 reads TGTGCCAGCAGCCCTATAGCGGGAGGAAGTAACGTTCAGTACTTC. Its protein is CASSPIAGGSNVQYF.

The CDR3 protein is CASSYRQKPTDTQYF. The CDR3 DNA reads as TGTGCCAGCAGTTATAGACAGAAACCCACAGATACGCAGTATTTT. The chain has TRBV12-3 or TRBV12-4 and TRBJ2-3; D possibly corresponds to TRBD1 (5 bases). This CDR3 has 15 amino acids. V was pared by 4 bases and J by 2 bases, with 13 bases between.

V and J are TRBV28 and TRBJ2-3, with no clear D. The CDR3 runs 14 residues. The ends were cut back, 7 bases at V and 0 bases at J, with 11 bases in the middle. Germline V gene data show CDR1 as MDHEN and CDR2 as SYDVKM. CDR3 in DNA: TGTGCCAGCACCTTATGGGGAAGCACAGATACGCAGTATTTT. Its protein product is CASTLWGSTDTQYF.

The CDR3 bases are TGCAGCGTGCAAGGACAGGGTTTTTACGAGCAGTACTTC. Its translation is CSVQGQGFYEQYF. This rearrangement joins TRBV29-1 to TRBJ2-7, with 8 bases fitting TRBD1. Germline CDR1 is SQVTM and CDR2 is ANQGSEA. This CDR3 has 13 amino acids. The V segment lost 6 bases and the J segment 4 bases; nucleotides outside the gene matches: 8.

This clonotype has ten or more counts. The chain's CDR3 is CASSLEGRGVETQYF. In DNA, the CDR3 is TGTGCCAGCAGCTTAGAGGGCCGCGGGGTAGAGACCCAGTACTTC. This sequence joins TRBV11-2 and TRBJ2-5; tentative D call: TRBD2 (6 bases). V shed 0 bases and J shed 4 bases, with 12 bases lying between them. The CDR3 contains 15 residues. CDR1 is SGHAT and CDR2 is FQNNGV in the germline V gene.

V is TRBV7-2 and J is TRBJ2-1; 8 nucleotides match TRBD2. J was trimmed by 8 bases and V by 0 bases; bases with no gene match: 9. CDR1 is SGHTA, CDR2 FQGNSA, per germline. The CDR3 has 16 residues. The DNA for the CDR3 is TGTGCCAGCAGCTTAGCGGCCAGCGGGAGTTGGGATGAGCAGTTCTTC. It specifies CASSLAASGSWDEQFF.

V usage is TRBV6-5 and J usage is TRBJ1-3, with 9 bases aligning to TRBD1. J lost 2 bases, V lost 2 bases, and 1 base had no gene match. This CDR3 contains 15 residues. The germline V gene encodes CDR1 MNHEY and CDR2 SVGAGI. The DNA for the CDR3 is TGTGCCAGCAGTTACGGACAGGGGACTGGAAACACCATATATTTT. Translating it yields CASSYGQGTGNTIYF.

Ten or more counts support this clonotype. J is TRBJ2-7 and V is TRBV11-2; 10 nucleotides agree with TRBD2. Germline trimming cut 1 base from V and 7 bases from J; bases unmatched to any gene: 7. The V gene's germline CDR1 is SGHAT and CDR2 FQNNGV. This CDR3 is 15 amino acids long. CDR3 DNA sequence: TGTGCCAGCAGCTTAGGGCTAGCGGGAGTAGTAGAGCAGTACTTC. Translating it yields CASSLGLAGVVEQYF.